Listed below are T cell receptor beta chains from one sample, sequenced in a study of CD8 T cells in ankylosing spondylitis. One entry per CDR3 protein, called by TCRdb with MiXCR from the 5' RACE reads. This table has approximately 260,000 distinct CDR3 sequences, around 7.8% appearing once. Sequenced material: blood, either unsorted or a sorted T cell fraction (not recorded which). The receptors come from a male donor with ankylosing spondylitis or in good health (not recorded which). Both conserved end residues are part of each CDR3. D genes are given only for firm matches. A row's size may be missing; if present it is once, few, many or a size class.

>many|TRBV5-1|.|TRBJ1-1
CASSLVLKGAGAFF
TGCGCCAGCAGCTTGGTGTTGAAGGGAGCGGGAGCTTTCTTT
>many|TRBV7-9|TRBD2|TRBJ2-5
CASSLVLAGFGETQYF
TGTGCCAGCAGCTTAGTCCTAGCGGGCTTCGGAGAGACCCAGTACTTC
>.|TRBV7-2|.|TRBJ1-3
CASSLSGQYGNTIYF
TGTGCCAGCAGCTTATCCGGCCAATATGGAAACACCATATATTTT
>many|TRBV29-1|.|TRBJ2-2
CSVEGPTGELFF
TGCAGCGTTGAAGGGCCCACCGGGGAGCTGTTTTTT
>.|TRBV5-6|.|TRBJ2-7
CASSLKRGSSYEQYF
TGTGCCAGCAGCTTAAAAAGGGGCAGCTCCTACGAGCAGTACTTC
>many|TRBV29-1|.|TRBJ2-7
CSGTAGRQYF
TGCAGCGGAACGGCTGGCAGGCAGTACTTC
>many|TRBV9|.|TRBJ2-5
CASSVEGRETQYF
TGTGCCAGCAGCGTAGAAGGGAGGGAGACCCAGTACTTC
>many|TRBV12-5|.|TRBJ2-7
CASGAGVGEQYF
TGTGCTAGTGGTGCCGGGGTCGGAGAGCAGTACTTC
>.|TRBV7-2|.|TRBJ2-7
CASSSGTRTYEQYF
TGTGCCAGCAGCTCCGGGACTCGGACCTACGAGCAGTACTTC
>.|TRBV5-5|.|TRBJ1-5
CASSLEGGNRPQHF
TGTGCCAGCAGCTTGGAAGGAGGAAATCGGCCCCAGCATTTT
>.|TRBV20-1|.|TRBJ2-7
CSARVGGAGPYEQYF
TGCAGTGCTAGAGTGGGTGGTGCAGGGCCATACGAGCAGTACTTC